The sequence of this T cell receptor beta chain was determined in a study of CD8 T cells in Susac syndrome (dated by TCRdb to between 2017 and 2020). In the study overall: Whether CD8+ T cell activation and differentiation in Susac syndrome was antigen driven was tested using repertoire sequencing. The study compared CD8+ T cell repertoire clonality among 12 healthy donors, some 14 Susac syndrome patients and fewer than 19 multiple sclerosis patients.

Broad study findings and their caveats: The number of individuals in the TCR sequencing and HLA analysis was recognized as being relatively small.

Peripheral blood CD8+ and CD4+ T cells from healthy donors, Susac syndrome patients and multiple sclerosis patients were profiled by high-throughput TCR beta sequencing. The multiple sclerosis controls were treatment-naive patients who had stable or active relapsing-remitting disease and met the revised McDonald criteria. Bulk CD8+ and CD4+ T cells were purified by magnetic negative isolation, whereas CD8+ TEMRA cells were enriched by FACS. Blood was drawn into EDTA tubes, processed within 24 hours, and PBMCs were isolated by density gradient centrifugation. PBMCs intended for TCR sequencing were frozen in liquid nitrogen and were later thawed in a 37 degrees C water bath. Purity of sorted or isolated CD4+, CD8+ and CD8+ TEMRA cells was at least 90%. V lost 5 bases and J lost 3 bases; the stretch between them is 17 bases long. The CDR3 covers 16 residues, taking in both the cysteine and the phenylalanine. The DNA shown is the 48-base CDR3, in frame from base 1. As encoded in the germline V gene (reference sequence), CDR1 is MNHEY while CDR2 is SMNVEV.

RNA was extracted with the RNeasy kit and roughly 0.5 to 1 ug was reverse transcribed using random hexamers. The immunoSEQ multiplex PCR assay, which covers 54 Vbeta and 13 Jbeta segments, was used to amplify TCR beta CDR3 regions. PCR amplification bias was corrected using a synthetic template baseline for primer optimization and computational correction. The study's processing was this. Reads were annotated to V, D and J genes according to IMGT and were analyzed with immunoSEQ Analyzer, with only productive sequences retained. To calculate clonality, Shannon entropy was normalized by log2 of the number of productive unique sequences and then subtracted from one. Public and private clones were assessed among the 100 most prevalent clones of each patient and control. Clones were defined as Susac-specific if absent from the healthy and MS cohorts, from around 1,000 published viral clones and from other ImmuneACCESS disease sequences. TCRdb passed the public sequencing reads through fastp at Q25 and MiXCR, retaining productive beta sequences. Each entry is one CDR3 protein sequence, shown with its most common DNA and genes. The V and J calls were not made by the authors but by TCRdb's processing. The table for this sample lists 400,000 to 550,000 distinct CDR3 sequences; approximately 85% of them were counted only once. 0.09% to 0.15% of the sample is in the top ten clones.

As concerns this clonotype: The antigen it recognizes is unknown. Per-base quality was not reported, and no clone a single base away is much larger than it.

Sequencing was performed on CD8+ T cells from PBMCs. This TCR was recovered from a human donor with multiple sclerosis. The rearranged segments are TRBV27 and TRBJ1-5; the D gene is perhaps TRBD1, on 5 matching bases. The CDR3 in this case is CASSPNPTGPNQPQHF. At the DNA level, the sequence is TGTGCCAGCAGTCCGAACCCAACAGGACCCAATCAGCCCCAGCATTTT.